This T cell receptor beta chain was sequenced for a study of response to subunit inactivated influenza vaccine. TCRdb recomputed calls from the RT-PCR reads with MiXCR, one row per CDR3 protein. The sample yields more than 450,000 distinct CDR3 sequences, approximately 7.7% seen once. This clonotype was seen a few times. What it binds is not known. Study results and limitations: Authors suggested few new T cells are recruited by each seasonal influenza vaccination.

The sequence was obtained from a man between 50 and 75 years old who received an inactivated influenza vaccine. The sequencing here drew on PBMCs from blood, taken roughly 24 months after vaccination.

The CDR3 protein is CAVSGQGAYNEKLFF. DNA for the CDR3: TGTGCCGTCTCCGGACAGGGAGCCTATAATGAAAAACTGTTTTTT. This chain uses TRBV28 with TRBJ1-4; TRBD1 aligns across 8 bases. Trimming at V came to 11 bases and at J to 4 bases, leaving 12 bases not matched to a gene. The CDR3 length is 15 residues. Germline loops: CDR1 MDHEN, CDR2 SYDVKM.